This is a list of T cell receptor beta chains from one sample in a study of cytomegalovirus exposure and HLA in healthy donors. Profiled with immunoSEQ multiplex PCR; TCRdb holds only in-frame clones, not every one. The table records about 140,000 clones, approximately 80% of them present only once. Input material: PBMCs. The receptors were sampled from a male donor in good health and CMV-seronegative. Each CDR3 is given with its conserved first and last residue. The D gene is left open where the match is weak. Expanded clones get a size class; other rows say once, few or many, or leave the size out.

clone_size: few; d_call: -; v_call: TRBV7-2; j_call: TRBJ2-7; cdr3_aa: CASSAYLVPYEQYF; cdr3_nt: TGTGCCAGCAGCGCCTACCTAGTTCCCTACGAGCAGTACTTC
clone_size: -; d_call: -; v_call: TRBV29-1; j_call: TRBJ2-3; cdr3_aa: CSVESGRSTDTQYF; cdr3_nt: TGCAGCGTTGAAAGTGGCAGGAGCACAGATACGCAGTATTTT
clone_size: -; d_call: TRBD2; v_call: TRBV15; j_call: TRBJ2-7; cdr3_aa: CATSREASGSRQYF; cdr3_nt: TGTGCCACCAGCAGAGAGGCTAGCGGGAGTCGGCAGTACTTC
clone_size: -; d_call: TRBD2; v_call: TRBV2; j_call: TRBJ2-1; cdr3_aa: CASSSLGLAGFRSYNEQFF; cdr3_nt: TGTGCCAGCAGTTCGTTGGGGCTAGCGGGGTTCCGCTCCTACAATGAGCAGTTCTTC
clone_size: -; d_call: -; v_call: TRBV6-1; j_call: TRBJ1-5; cdr3_aa: CASSENRSNQPQHF; cdr3_nt: TGTGCCAGCAGTGAAAACAGATCTAATCAGCCCCAGCATTTT
clone_size: -; d_call: TRBD1; v_call: TRBV25-1; j_call: TRBJ1-2; cdr3_aa: CASSEIDRDYGYTF; cdr3_nt: TGTGCCAGCAGTGAGATTGACAGGGATTATGGCTACACCTTC
clone_size: few; d_call: TRBD2; v_call: TRBV5-1; j_call: TRBJ2-3; cdr3_aa: CASSSGTSDTDTQYF; cdr3_nt: TGCGCCAGCAGCTCCGGGACTAGCGACACAGATACGCAGTATTTT
clone_size: few; d_call: TRBD1; v_call: TRBV28; j_call: TRBJ1-2; cdr3_aa: CASSLARDRGQNYGYTF; cdr3_nt: TGTGCCAGCAGTCTGGCCCGGGACAGGGGCCAAAACTATGGCTACACCTTC
clone_size: once; d_call: -; v_call: TRBV5-4; j_call: TRBJ2-2; cdr3_aa: CASSLGQVLSGELFF; cdr3_nt: TGTGCCAGCAGCTTGGGGCAGGTGCTCAGCGGGGAGCTGTTTTTT
clone_size: -; d_call: TRBD1; v_call: TRBV27; j_call: TRBJ2-3; cdr3_aa: CASSPPSDRVDTDTQYF; cdr3_nt: TGTGCCAGCAGTCCCCCGTCGGACAGGGTTGACACAGATACGCAGTATTTT
clone_size: -; d_call: TRBD2; v_call: TRBV18; j_call: TRBJ2-7; cdr3_aa: CASSPPGGGYEQYF; cdr3_nt: TGTGCCAGCTCACCACCGGGGGGGGGCTACGAGCAGTACTTC
clone_size: -; d_call: -; v_call: TRBV29-1; j_call: TRBJ1-5; cdr3_aa: CSVETGNQPQHF; cdr3_nt: TGCAGCGTTGAAACAGGGAATCAGCCCCAGCATTTT
clone_size: -; d_call: -; v_call: TRBV9; j_call: TRBJ1-2; cdr3_aa: CASSVISGDGYTF; cdr3_nt: TGTGCCAGCAGCGTAATCTCAGGCGACGGCTACACCTTC
clone_size: -; d_call: -; v_call: TRBV5-1; j_call: TRBJ2-3; cdr3_aa: CASSRLPNTDTQYF; cdr3_nt: TGCGCCAGCAGCCGACTACCTAACACAGATACGCAGTATTTT
clone_size: -; d_call: -; v_call: TRBV6-5; j_call: TRBJ1-2; cdr3_aa: CASSRTSLDGYTF; cdr3_nt: TGTGCCAGCAGCCGCACCTCCCTAGATGGCTACACCTTC
clone_size: -; d_call: -; v_call: TRBV18; j_call: TRBJ2-1; cdr3_aa: CASSPSGLYNEQFF; cdr3_nt: TGTGCCAGCTCACCTAGCGGCCTATACAATGAGCAGTTCTTC
clone_size: -; d_call: TRBD1; v_call: TRBV5-4; j_call: TRBJ2-5; cdr3_aa: CASSWTGVGTQYF; cdr3_nt: TGTGCCAGCAGCTGGACAGGGGTTGGGACCCAGTACTTC
clone_size: -; d_call: -; v_call: TRBV6-6; j_call: TRBJ2-7; cdr3_aa: CASTLRGEQYF; cdr3_nt: TGTGCCAGCACCCTCCGGGGGGAGCAGTACTTC
clone_size: -; d_call: TRBD1; v_call: TRBV4-1; j_call: TRBJ1-2; cdr3_aa: CASSGGTGFHNYGYTF; cdr3_nt: TGCGCCAGCAGCGGCGGGACAGGGTTTCATAACTATGGCTACACCTTC
clone_size: -; d_call: -; v_call: TRBV27; j_call: TRBJ2-7; cdr3_aa: CASSSRTLFHEQYF; cdr3_nt: TGTGCCAGCAGTTCCAGGACTTTGTTCCACGAGCAGTACTTC
clone_size: -; d_call: -; v_call: TRBV5-8; j_call: TRBJ1-1; cdr3_aa: CASTKTPGYTEAFF; cdr3_nt: TGTGCCAGTACAAAGACTCCAGGGTACACTGAAGCTTTCTTT
clone_size: -; d_call: TRBD2; v_call: TRBV6-6; j_call: TRBJ2-1; cdr3_aa: CASSPKAGYNEQFF; cdr3_nt: TGTGCCAGCAGTCCCAAAGCGGGATACAATGAGCAGTTCTTC
clone_size: -; d_call: TRBD2; v_call: TRBV14; j_call: TRBJ2-1; cdr3_aa: CASSLLAGGYNEQFF; cdr3_nt: TGTGCCAGCAGCCTACTAGCGGGGGGATACAATGAGCAGTTCTTC
clone_size: few; d_call: -; v_call: TRBV19; j_call: TRBJ2-6; cdr3_aa: CASSRRGRVSGANVLTF; cdr3_nt: TGTGCCAGTAGTCGGAGGGGTCGGGTATCTGGGGCCAACGTCCTGACTTTC
clone_size: once; d_call: TRBD2; v_call: TRBV5-1; j_call: TRBJ2-2; cdr3_aa: CASTPGSGFGELFF; cdr3_nt: TGCGCCAGCACCCCAGGTAGCGGGTTCGGGGAGCTGTTTTTT
clone_size: few; d_call: TRBD1; v_call: TRBV2; j_call: TRBJ2-5; cdr3_aa: CASSAGTGKVGQETQYF; cdr3_nt: TGTGCCAGCAGCGCCGGGACAGGGAAGGTTGGCCAAGAGACCCAGTACTTC
clone_size: -; d_call: TRBD2; v_call: TRBV7-6; j_call: TRBJ2-3; cdr3_aa: CASGDSGGTDTQYF; cdr3_nt: TGTGCCAGCGGGGATAGCGGGGGCACAGATACGCAGTATTTT